This paragraph reports one T cell receptor (beta chain). The CDR3 has 16 amino acids. The germline V gene encodes CDR1 MNHEY and CDR2 SVGEGT. V trimming: 5 bases; J trimming: 0 bases; junction bases outside the gene matches: 10. The sample belongs to a study of blood T cells in healthy people across ages. For the study at large: Researchers report that template switching captured about one barcoded beta molecule per two T cells.

Aged roughly 6 to 90, donors were systemically healthy Caucasians from Russia. Investigators took about 9.4 milliliters of peripheral blood from every donor. With a J-beta primer mix and a sample-barcoded 5' primer, a second PCR ran roughly 6 to 12 cycles. The template-switch adaptor, which had 12 random nucleotides, put a tag on each cDNA molecule. Using its own MiXCR run on the 5' RACE reads, TCRdb lists one record per CDR3 protein. The sample contains roughly 800,000 distinct CDR3 sequences, 58% of which appear only once. The source is a man aged 30 to 39 in good health. The chain carries TRBV6-2 or TRBV6-3 and TRBJ2-7; TRBD2 matches at 7 bases. The sequenced sample was blood. The DNA of the CDR3 is TGTGCCAGCAGTCCGCGAGGAAGCGGGAACTCCTACGAGCAGTACTTC. Translation: CASSPRGSGNSYEQYF.